The entry below describes one T cell receptor beta chain. The CDR3 consists of 17 residues. With V trimmed by 0 bases and J by 2 bases, 5 bases remained unmatched. The germline CDR1 and CDR2 sequences are SGHRS and YFSETQ. The source of the sample is a study of blood T cell repertoires in COVID-19. Profiling relied on immunoSEQ multiplex PCR, and the TCRdb table lists in-frame clones only, not all of them. The top ten hold about 3.9% of the sample, which has around 180,000 clones, around 88% seen once. This chain connects TRBV5-1 to TRBJ2-2; 9 bases agree with TRBD1. This sequence originates from a woman in her twenties or thirties with acute or convalescent COVID-19. Source material: peripheral blood. DNA for the CDR3: TGCGCCAGCAGCTTGGGGACAGGGGCGGTCAACACCGGGGAGCTGTTTTTT. Residues: CASSLGTGAVNTGELFF. The whole variable domain, filled in from reference TRBV5-1 and TRBJ2-2, reads KAGVTQTPRYLIKTRGQQVTLSCSPISGHRSVSWYQQTPGQGLQFLFEYFSETQRNKGNFPGRFSGRQFSNSRSEMNVSTLELGDSALYLCASSLGTGAVNTGELFFGEGSRLTVL.